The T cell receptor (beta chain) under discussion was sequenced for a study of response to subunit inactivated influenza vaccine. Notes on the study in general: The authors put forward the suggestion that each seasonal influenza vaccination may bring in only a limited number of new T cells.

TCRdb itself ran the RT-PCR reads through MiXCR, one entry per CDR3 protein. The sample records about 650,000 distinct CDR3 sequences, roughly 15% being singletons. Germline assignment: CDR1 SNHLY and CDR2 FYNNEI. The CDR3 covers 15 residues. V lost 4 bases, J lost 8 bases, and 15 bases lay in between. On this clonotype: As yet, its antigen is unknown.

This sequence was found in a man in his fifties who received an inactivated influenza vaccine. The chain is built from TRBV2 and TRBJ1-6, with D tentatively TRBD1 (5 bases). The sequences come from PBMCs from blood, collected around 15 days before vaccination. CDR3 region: CASSVVAGNYSPLHF. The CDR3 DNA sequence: TGTGCCAGCAGTGTTGTTGCAGGGAATTATTCACCCCTCCACTTT.